The 16 T cell receptor beta chains below were found in one sample sequenced in a study of T cells in Graves' hyperthyroidism and ophthalmopathy. TCR beta CDR3 sequences were amplified from RNA transcripts. First-round RT-PCR with HTBI primers amplified the TCR CDR3 region. TCRdb passed the multiplex PCR reads through MiXCR, listing each CDR3 protein once. In the table there are roughly 640,000 distinct CDR3 sequences, 16% of which are singletons. Input material: blood. Every receptor here comes from a woman in her 40s with Graves' ophthalmopathy.

The chain combines TRBV6-6 with TRBJ2-1, with D unresolved. Trimming pared 0 bases from V and 5 bases from J, leaving 11 bases between. Germline V lookup: CDR1 MNHNY, CDR2 SVGAGI (reference sequence). CDR3 length: 15 residues. The CDR3 here is CASSYSSYGNNEQFF. CDR3 bases: TGTGCCAGCAGTTACTCGAGTTATGGGAACAATGAGCAGTTCTTC.

This clonotype showed up just a few times. This rearrangement joins TRBV10-3 to TRBJ2-1; 7 bases align to TRBD2. CDR1 is ENHRY and CDR2 is SYGVKD in the germline V gene. V was pared by 4 bases and J by 7 bases, with 7 bases of the junction left unmatched. The CDR3 covers 14 residues. The CDR3 loop reads CAISGGGSGNEQFF. The CDR3 DNA reads as TGTGCCATCAGTGGCGGCGGGAGTGGGAATGAGCAGTTCTTC.

This chain joins TRBV10-3 and TRBJ2-3, with 11 bases lining up with TRBD1. The germline V gene has CDR1 ENHRY and CDR2 SYGVKD. CDR3 length equals 16 residues. J was trimmed by 4 bases and V by 2 bases; bases with no gene match: 5. The CDR3 DNA follows: TGTGCCATCAGTGAGGGACAGGGGGCCGGGGCAGATACGCAGTATTTT. It specifies CAISEGQGAGADTQYF.

There are many counts of this clonotype. This sequence joins TRBV2 and TRBJ2-6; a weak D match, TRBD2 (5 bases). Deletions cut 6 bases from V and 0 bases from J, with 12 bases between. The CDR3 runs to 16 residues. In germline, CDR1 is SNHLY, CDR2 FYNNEI. CDR3: CASRTGVASGANVLTF. In nucleotides, the CDR3 is TGTGCCAGCAGGACCGGGGTAGCCTCTGGGGCCAACGTCCTGACTTTC. Using reference TRBV2 and TRBJ2-6 for the parts outside the CDR3, the full variable domain is EPEVTQTPSHQVTQMGQEVILRCVPISNHLYFYWYRQILGQKVEFLVSFYNNEISEKSEIFDDQFSVERPDGSNFTLKIRSTKLEDSAMYFCASRTGVASGANVLTFGAGSRLTVL.

The V and J genes are TRBV15 and TRBJ1-4; the D gene is possibly TRBD1 (5 bases). The CDR3 consists of 13 residues. The germline CDR1 and CDR2 sequences are LNHNV and YYDKDF (reference sequence). V lost 10 bases to trimming and J lost 4 bases, with 13 bases between them. The CDR3 protein is CASQTGLNEKLFF. The CDR3, as DNA: TGTGCCAGCCAAACGGGACTTAATGAAAAACTGTTTTTT.

In its sample, this clonotype was seen many times. As DNA, the CDR3 is TGCAGTGCTATTAGCGGAACTAGCACAGATACGCAGTATTTT. Its protein is CSAISGTSTDTQYF. The gene calls are TRBV20-1 and TRBJ2-3; D might be TRBD2 (6 bases). The V end lost 4 bases, the J end lost 0 bases, and 11 bases lay between the germline ends. The CDR3 covers 14 residues. Per the germline V gene, CDR1 is DFQATT and CDR2 is SNEGSKA (reference sequence).

The table lists this clonotype with a few counts. The rearrangement links TRBV2 to TRBJ2-4; D perhaps matches TRBD1 (6 bases). CDR1 is SNHLY and CDR2 is FYNNEI in the germline V gene. CDR3 size: 15 residues. Trimming stripped 5 bases from V and 1 base from J, with 12 bases between. The CDR3, as DNA: TGTGCCAGCAGTCGGACAGCTGGGGCCAAAAACATTCAGTACTTC. The encoded protein is CASSRTAGAKNIQYF.

This clonotype was recorded only once. The chain has TRBV7-9 and TRBJ2-1; D is unresolved. V dropped 6 bases and J dropped 6 bases, with 9 bases sitting between them. This CDR3 has 12 residues. In germline, CDR1 is SEHNR, CDR2 FQNEAQ (reference sequence). The CDR3 DNA is TGTGCCAGCAGACCCCCGGGCAATGAGCAGTTCTTC. It translates to CASRPPGNEQFF.

This chain uses TRBV5-1 with TRBJ2-5, with TRBD2 matching over 9 bases. V lost 4 bases to trimming and J lost 5 bases; unmatched junction nucleotides: 6. This CDR3 is 14 amino acids long. Germline CDR1 reads SGHRS; CDR2 reads YFSETQ. CDR3 protein: CASSTGLAFETQYF. For the CDR3, the DNA is TGCGCCAGCAGCACGGGACTAGCATTTGAGACCCAGTACTTC.

This clonotype occurred many times. The chain recombines TRBV2 with TRBJ1-6; D is undetermined. From germline, CDR1 is SNHLY and CDR2 FYNNEI. Trimming removed 1 base from V and 8 bases from J, with 12 bases in between. The length of the CDR3 is 15 residues. The CDR3 sequence is CASSEESIRDSPLHF. The DNA of the CDR3 is TGTGCCAGCAGTGAAGAATCCATAAGGGATTCACCCCTCCACTTT.

This rearrangement joins TRBV11-2 to TRBJ2-1; either TRBD1 or TRBD2 may fit D (5 bases each). Trimming took off 1 base at V and 8 bases at J, with 15 bases between the two ends. Germline CDR1 and CDR2: SGHAT and FQNNGV. The CDR3 runs to 15 residues. The CDR3 coding sequence is TGTGCCAGCAGCTTAGGCATTGGGGGAGTGGATGAGCAGTTCTTC. Encoded protein: CASSLGIGGVDEQFF.

The chain is built from TRBV29-1 and TRBJ2-3; 9 bases map to TRBD2. With V trimmed by 7 bases and J by 2 bases, 4 bases remained unmatched. The CDR3 is made up of 13 amino acids. Germline CDR1 SQVTM, CDR2 ANQGSEA. Here the CDR3 DNA reads TGCAGCGGCCGACTAGCGGTCACAGATACGCAGTATTTT. Encoded protein: CSGRLAVTDTQYF.

This rearrangement joins TRBV28 to TRBJ1-3, with 11 positions matching TRBD1. The CDR3 has 16 residues. V gave up 4 bases and J gave up 5 bases; unmatched junction bases: 7. Germline CDR1 is MDHEN and CDR2 is SYDVKM. The CDR3 here is CASSSPGTGGRNTIYF. CDR3 nucleotide sequence: TGTGCCAGCAGTTCGCCTGGGACAGGGGGTAGAAACACCATATATTTT.

Only a few counts were recorded for this clonotype. One end of the junction is discordant with germline, which a read error may explain. The gene calls are TRBV20-1 and TRBJ2-7; tentative D call: TRBD1 (6 bases). There are 15 residues in the CDR3. CDR1 is DFQATT, CDR2 SNEGSKA, per germline (reference sequence). CDR3 nucleotide sequence: TGCAGTGCTAGAAGGACAGATCCCTACTCCTACGAGCGGTACTTC. Translation: CSARRTDPYSYERYF.

In this sample, this clonotype turned up a few times. The CDR3 DNA reads as TGCGCCAGCAGCTTGTTTGATTACTATGGCTACACCTTC. It codes for CASSLFDYYGYTF. This chain joins TRBV5-1 and TRBJ1-2, with D uncertain. Germline CDR1 SGHRS, CDR2 YFSETQ. The germline V and J ends were trimmed by 1 base and 3 bases, with 7 bases remaining between them. There are 13 residues in the CDR3. Looking up the rest from reference TRBV5-1 and TRBJ1-2 gives the full variable domain: KAGVTQTPRYLIKTRGQQVTLSCSPISGHRSVSWYQQTPGQGLQFLFEYFSETQRNKGNFPGRFSGRQFSNSRSEMNVSTLELGDSALYLCASSLFDYYGYTFGSGTRLTVV.

This clonotype was picked up a small number of times. This sequence joins TRBV20-1 and TRBJ2-2, with unresolved D. Germline assignment: CDR1 DFQATT and CDR2 SNEGSKA (reference sequence). V lost 3 bases, J lost 1 base, and 6 bases lay in between. The CDR3 covers 13 residues. The CDR3 sequence: CSARAQNTGELFF. As DNA, the CDR3 is TGCAGTGCTAGGGCCCAGAACACCGGGGAGCTGTTTTTT.